This TCR beta chain was documented in a study of blood T cell repertoires in COVID-19. Turning to the study itself: Either two negative PCRs, clearance, or symptom resolution qualified Cohort 3 donors as recovered. PBMCs, B-cell-depleted T cells, or T cells provided the cDNA or gDNA that made up the material.

As processed by the authors: Quantification of nucleated cells was approximated via reference gene primer amplification. Profiling relied on immunoSEQ multiplex PCR, and the TCRdb table lists in-frame clones only, not all of them. V and J calls and clone size are given by that table; D and trimming were obtained from the DNA. The table includes around 200,000 clones, 80% to 90% detected once. Ages ranged from roughly 18 to 100 years, with residence in about two dozen US areas. Sequencing was performed on PBMCs or T cells enriched from blood (not recorded which). The receptor was derived from a woman between 50 and 59 years old in a cohort exposed to, infected with or recovered from COVID-19 (not recorded which).

As DNA, the CDR3 is TGTGCCAGTAGTACGACAGACAGGGTAATAACTACTGGCTACACCTTC. Translating gives CASSTTDRVITTGYTF. The chain is built from TRBV19 and TRBJ1-2, with TRBD1 identical over 7 bases. The CDR3 length is 16 residues. V lost 4 bases to trimming and J lost 7 bases; unmatched junction nucleotides: 15. Germline V gives CDR1 LNHDA, CDR2 SQIVND (reference sequence).